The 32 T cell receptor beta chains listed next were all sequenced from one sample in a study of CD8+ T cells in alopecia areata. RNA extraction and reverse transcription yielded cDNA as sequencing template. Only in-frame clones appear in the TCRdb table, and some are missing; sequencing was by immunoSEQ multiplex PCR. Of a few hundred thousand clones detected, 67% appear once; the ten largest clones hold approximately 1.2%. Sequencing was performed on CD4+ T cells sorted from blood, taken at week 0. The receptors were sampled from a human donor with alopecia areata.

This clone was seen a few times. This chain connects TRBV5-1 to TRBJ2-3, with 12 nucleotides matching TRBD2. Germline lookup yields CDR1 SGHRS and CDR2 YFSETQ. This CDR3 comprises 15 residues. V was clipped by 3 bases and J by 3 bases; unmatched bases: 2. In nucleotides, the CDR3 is TGCGCCAGCAGCTATGGACTAGCGGGGACAGATACGCAGTATTTT. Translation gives CASSYGLAGTDTQYF.

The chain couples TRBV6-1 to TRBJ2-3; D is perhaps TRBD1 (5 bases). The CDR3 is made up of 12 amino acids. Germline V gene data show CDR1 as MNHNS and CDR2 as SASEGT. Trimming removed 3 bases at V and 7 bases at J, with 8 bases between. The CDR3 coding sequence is TGTGCCAGCAGTGAGACAGTTAATACGCAGTATTTT. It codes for CASSETVNTQYF.

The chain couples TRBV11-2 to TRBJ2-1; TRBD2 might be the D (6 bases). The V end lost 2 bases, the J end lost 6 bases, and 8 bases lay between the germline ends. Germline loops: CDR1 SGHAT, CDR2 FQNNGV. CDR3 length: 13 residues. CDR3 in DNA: TGTGCCAGCAGCTTAACTAGCCCCAATGAGCAGTTCTTC. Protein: CASSLTSPNEQFF.

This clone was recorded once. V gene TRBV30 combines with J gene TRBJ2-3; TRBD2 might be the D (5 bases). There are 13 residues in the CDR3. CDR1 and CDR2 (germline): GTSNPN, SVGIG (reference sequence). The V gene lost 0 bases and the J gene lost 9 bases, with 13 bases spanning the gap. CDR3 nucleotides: TGTGCCTGGAGTGTAGGTGAAGGCGGGACGCAGTATTTT. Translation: CAWSVGEGGTQYF.

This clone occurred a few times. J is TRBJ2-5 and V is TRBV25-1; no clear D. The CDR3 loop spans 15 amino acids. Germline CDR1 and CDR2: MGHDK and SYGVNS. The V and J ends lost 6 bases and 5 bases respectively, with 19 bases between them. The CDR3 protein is CASSKSAGWMETQYF. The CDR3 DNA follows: TGTGCCAGCAGCAAATCGGCCGGTTGGATGGAGACCCAGTACTTC.

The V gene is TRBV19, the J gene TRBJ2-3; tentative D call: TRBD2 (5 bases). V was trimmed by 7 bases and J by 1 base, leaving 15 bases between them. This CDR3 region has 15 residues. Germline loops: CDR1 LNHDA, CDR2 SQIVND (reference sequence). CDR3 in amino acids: CASTSLGAGTDTQYF. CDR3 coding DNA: TGTGCCAGTACCTCACTAGGAGCTGGCACAGATACGCAGTATTTT.

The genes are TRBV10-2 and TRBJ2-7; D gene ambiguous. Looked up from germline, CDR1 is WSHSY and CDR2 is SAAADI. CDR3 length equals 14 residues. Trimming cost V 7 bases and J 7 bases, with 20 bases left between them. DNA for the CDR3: TGCGCCAGCATTCGAACCGACCGGCTAGGGGAGCAGTACTTC. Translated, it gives CASIRTDRLGEQYF.

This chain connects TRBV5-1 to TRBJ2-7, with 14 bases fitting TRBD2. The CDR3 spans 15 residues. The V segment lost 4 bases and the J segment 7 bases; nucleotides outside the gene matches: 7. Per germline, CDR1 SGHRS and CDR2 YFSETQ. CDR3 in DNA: TGCGCCAGCAGCATGGGACTAGCGGGGGCTGGAGAGCAGTACTTC. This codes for CASSMGLAGAGEQYF.

DNA for the CDR3: TGTGCCAGCAGCCAAGACCGGGACAGGGAAAACTATGGCTACACCTTC. This gives the protein CASSQDRDRENYGYTF. The V call is TRBV4-2, the J call TRBJ1-2, with TRBD1 matching 9 bases. The CDR3 extends over 16 amino acids. V shed 0 bases, J shed 2 bases, and the junction held 4 bases outside the gene matches. Germline CDR1 and CDR2: LGHNA and YNFKEQ.

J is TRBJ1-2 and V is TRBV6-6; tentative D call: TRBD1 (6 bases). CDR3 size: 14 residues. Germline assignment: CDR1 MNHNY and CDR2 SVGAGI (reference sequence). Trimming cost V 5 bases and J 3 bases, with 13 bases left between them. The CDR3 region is CASSIRQAHYGYTF. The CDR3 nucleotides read TGTGCCAGCAGTATACGACAGGCGCACTATGGCTACACCTTC.

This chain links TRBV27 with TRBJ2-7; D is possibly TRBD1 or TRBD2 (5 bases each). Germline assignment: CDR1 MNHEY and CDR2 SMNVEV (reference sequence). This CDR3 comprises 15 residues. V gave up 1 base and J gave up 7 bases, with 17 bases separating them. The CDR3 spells CASSLLGEGKREQYF. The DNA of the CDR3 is TGTGCCAGCAGTTTATTGGGAGAGGGGAAGAGGGAGCAGTACTTC.

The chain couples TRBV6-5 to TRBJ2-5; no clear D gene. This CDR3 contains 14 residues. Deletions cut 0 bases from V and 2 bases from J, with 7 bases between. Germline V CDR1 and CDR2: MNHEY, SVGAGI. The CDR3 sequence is CASSYSGTQETQYF. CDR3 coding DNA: TGTGCCAGCAGTTACTCCGGCACGCAAGAGACCCAGTACTTC.

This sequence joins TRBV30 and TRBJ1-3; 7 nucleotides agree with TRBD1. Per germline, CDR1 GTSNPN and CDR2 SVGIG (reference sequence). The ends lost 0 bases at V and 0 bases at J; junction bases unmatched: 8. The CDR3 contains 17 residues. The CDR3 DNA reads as TGTGCCTGGAGTGTTAGGGGGCGACCCCGCTCTGGAAACACCATATATTTT. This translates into CAWSVRGRPRSGNTIYF.

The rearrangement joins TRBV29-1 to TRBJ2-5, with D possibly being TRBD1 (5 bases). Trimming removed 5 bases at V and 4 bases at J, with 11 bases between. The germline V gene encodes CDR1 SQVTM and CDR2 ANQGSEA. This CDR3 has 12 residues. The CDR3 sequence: CSVLQGGETQYF. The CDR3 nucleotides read TGCAGCGTTCTCCAGGGTGGAGAGACCCAGTACTTC.

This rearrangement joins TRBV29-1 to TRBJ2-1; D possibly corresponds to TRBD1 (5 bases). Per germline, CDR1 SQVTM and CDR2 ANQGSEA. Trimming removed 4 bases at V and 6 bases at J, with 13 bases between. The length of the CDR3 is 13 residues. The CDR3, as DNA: TGCAGCGTTGTGGTGGGGCCCGGCAATGAGCAGTTCTTC. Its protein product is CSVVVGPGNEQFF.

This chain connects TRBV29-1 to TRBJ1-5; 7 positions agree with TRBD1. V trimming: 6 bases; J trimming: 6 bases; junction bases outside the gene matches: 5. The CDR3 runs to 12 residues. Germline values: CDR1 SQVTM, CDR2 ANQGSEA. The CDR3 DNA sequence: TGCAGCGTGGGGACAGCCGGTCAGCCCCAGCATTTT. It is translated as CSVGTAGQPQHF.

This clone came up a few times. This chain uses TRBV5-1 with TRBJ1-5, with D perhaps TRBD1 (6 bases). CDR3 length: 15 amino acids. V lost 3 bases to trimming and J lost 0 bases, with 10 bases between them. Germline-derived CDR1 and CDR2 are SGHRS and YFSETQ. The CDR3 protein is CASSSTGDSNQPQHF. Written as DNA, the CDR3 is TGCGCCAGCAGCTCGACAGGAGATAGCAATCAGCCCCAGCATTTT.

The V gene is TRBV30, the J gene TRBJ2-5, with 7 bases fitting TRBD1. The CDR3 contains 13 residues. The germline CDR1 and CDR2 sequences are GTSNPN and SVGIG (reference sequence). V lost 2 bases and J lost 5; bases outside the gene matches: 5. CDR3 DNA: TGTGCCTGGAGTTCGACAGGGAGCGAGACCCAGTACTTC. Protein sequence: CAWSSTGSETQYF. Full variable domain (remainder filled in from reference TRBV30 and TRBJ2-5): SQTIHQWPATLVQPVGSPLSLECTVEGTSNPNLYWYRQAAGRGLQLLFYSVGIGQISSEVPQNLSASRPQDRQFILSSKKLLLSDSGFYLCAWSSTGSETQYFGPGTRLLVL.

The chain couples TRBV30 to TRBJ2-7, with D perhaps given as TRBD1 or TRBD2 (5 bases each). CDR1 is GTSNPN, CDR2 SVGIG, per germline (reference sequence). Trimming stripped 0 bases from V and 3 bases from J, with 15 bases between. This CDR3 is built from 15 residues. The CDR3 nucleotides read TGTGCCTGGAGTGTACGGGACGTACTGATCTACGAGCAGTACTTC. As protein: CAWSVRDVLIYEQYF.

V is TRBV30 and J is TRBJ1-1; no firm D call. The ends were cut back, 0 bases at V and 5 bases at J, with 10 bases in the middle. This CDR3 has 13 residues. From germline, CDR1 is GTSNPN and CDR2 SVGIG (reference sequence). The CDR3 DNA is TGTGCCTGGAGTGTTTTGCTGGGAACTGAAGCTTTCTTT. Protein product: CAWSVLLGTEAFF. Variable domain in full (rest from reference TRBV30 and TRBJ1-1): SQTIHQWPATLVQPVGSPLSLECTVEGTSNPNLYWYRQAAGRGLQLLFYSVGIGQISSEVPQNLSASRPQDRQFILSSKKLLLSDSGFYLCAWSVLLGTEAFFGQGTRLTVV.

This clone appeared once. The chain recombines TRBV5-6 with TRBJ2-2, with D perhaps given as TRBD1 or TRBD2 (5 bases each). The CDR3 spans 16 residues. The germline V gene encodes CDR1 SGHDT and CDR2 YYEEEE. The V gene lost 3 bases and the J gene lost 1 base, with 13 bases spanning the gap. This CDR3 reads CASSSAGRENTGELFF. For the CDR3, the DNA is TGTGCCAGCAGCTCCGCGGGCAGGGAGAACACCGGGGAGCTGTTTTTT.

CDR3 coding DNA: TGTGCCACTGTTGGGCCGGGACAGGAACATCTTTTCCTCTATGGCTACACCTTC. As protein: CATVGPGQEHLFLYGYTF. V is TRBV25-1 and J is TRBJ1-2, with 8 bases aligning to TRBD1. This CDR3 has 18 residues. CDR1 and CDR2 from the germline V gene are MGHDK and SYGVNS. The trim removed 10 bases at V and 4 bases at J, leaving 23 bases unmatched.

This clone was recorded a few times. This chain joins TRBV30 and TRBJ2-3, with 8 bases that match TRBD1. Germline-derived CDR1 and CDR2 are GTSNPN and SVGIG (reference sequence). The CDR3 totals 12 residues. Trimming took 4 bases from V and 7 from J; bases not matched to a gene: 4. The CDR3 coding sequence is TGTGCCTGGACAGGGGGCGCGCATACGCAGTATTTT. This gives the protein CAWTGGAHTQYF.

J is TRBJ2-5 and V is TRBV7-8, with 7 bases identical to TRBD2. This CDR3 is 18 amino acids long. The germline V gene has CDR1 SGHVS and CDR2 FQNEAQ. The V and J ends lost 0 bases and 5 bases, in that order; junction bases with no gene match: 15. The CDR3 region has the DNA TGTGCCAGCAGCTTAGCGAGGCAGGCCAGCGGGGAGGGGGAGACCCAGTACTTC. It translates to CASSLARQASGEGETQYF. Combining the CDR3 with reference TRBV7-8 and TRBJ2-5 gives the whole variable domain GAGVSQSPRYKVAKRGQDVALRCDPISGHVSLFWYQQALGQGPEFLTYFQNEAQLDKSGLPSDRFFAERPEGSVSTLKIQRTQQEDSAVYLCASSLARQASGEGETQYFGPGTRLLVL.

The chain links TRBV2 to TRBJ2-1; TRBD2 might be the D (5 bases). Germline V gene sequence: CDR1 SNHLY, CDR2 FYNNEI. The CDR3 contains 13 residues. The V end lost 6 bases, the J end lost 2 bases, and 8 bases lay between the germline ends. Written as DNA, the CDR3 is TGTGCCAGCAGCTGGGGAGCCTACAATGAGCAGTTCTTC. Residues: CASSWGAYNEQFF.

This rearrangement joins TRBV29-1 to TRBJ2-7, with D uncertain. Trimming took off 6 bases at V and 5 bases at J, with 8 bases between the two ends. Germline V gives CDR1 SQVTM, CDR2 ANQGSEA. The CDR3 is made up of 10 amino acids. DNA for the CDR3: TGCAGCGTCGTAATGAACGAGCAGTACTTC. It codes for CSVVMNEQYF.

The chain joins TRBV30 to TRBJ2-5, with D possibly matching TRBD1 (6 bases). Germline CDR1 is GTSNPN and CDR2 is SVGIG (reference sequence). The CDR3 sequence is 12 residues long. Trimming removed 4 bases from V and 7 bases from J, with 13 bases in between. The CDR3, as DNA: TGTGCCTGGACACAGGGATTTCGGACCCAGTACTTC. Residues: CAWTQGFRTQYF.

The CDR3 here is CASSLGSSGGTQETQYF. The CDR3 DNA reads as TGTGCCAGCAGCTTAGGAAGTAGCGGGGGCACCCAAGAGACCCAGTACTTC. The chain recombines TRBV7-9 with TRBJ2-5; the match to TRBD2 covers 9 bases. The junction had 7 bases not matched to a gene; V was cut back by 1 base and J by 1 base. CDR1 is SEHNR, CDR2 FQNEAQ, per germline (reference sequence). CDR3 length: 17 amino acids.

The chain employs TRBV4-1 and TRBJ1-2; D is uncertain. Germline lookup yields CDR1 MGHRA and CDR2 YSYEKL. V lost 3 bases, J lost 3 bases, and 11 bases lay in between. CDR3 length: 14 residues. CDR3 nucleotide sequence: TGCGCCAGCAGCCAGTCGGGAGGCCACTATGGCTACACCTTC. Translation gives CASSQSGGHYGYTF.

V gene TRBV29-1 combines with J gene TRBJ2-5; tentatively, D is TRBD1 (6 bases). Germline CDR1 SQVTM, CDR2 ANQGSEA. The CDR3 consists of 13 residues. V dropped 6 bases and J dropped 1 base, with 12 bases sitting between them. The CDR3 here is CSVAGTPQETQYF. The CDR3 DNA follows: TGCAGCGTCGCCGGGACACCCCAAGAGACCCAGTACTTC.

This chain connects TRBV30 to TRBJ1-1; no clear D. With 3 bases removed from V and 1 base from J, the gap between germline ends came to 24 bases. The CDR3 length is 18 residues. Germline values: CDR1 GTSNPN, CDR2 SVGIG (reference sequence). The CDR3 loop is CAWRTTYTHSSGNTEAFF. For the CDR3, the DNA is TGTGCCTGGAGGACAACTTATACCCACTCCTCAGGGAACACTGAAGCTTTCTTT.

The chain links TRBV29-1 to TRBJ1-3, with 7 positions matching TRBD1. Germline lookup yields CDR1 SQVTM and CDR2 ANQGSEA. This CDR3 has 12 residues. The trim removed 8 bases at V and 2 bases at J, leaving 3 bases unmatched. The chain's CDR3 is CSPQGAGNTIYF. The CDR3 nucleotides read TGCAGCCCCCAGGGGGCTGGAAACACCATATATTTT.